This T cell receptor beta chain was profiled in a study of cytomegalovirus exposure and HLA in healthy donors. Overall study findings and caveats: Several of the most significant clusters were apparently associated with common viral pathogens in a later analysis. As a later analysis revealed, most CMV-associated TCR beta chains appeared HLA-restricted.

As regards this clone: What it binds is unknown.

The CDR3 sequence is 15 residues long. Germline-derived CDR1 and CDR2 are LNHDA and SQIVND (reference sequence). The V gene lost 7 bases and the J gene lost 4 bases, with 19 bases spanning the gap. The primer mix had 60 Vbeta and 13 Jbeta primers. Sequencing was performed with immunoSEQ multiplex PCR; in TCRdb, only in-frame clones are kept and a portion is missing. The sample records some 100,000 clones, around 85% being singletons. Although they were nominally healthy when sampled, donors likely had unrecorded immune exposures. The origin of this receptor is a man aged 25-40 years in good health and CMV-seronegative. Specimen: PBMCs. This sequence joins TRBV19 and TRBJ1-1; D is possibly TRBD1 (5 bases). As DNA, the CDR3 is TGTGCCAGTACTTCTCAGGGTCACCGAGGCACTGAAGCTTTCTTT. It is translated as CASTSQGHRGTEAFF.